This TCR beta chain is from a study of T-cell reconstitution after alpha-beta-depleted transplantation in children. Unique molecular identifiers were used in preparing the TCRbeta library. One entry per CDR3 protein, called by TCRdb with MiXCR from the PCR reads. The sample holds about 980,000 distinct CDR3 sequences; less than 30% are singletons and the top ten take about 28%. Regarding the study as a whole: Some patients owed their high day-60 TCRbeta diversity to surviving recipient T cells and thymic progenitors. About two months after transplant, alpha-beta T cells reportedly came from several hundred expanded graft clones. Hyperexpanded clones declined; after one year, newly produced T cells mostly supplied diversity.

CDR3 size: 14 residues. Germline CDR1 is MNHEY and CDR2 is SMNVEV (reference sequence). V was clipped by 5 bases and J by 2 bases; unmatched bases: 5. As regards this clonotype: The antigen is undetermined.

This TCR derives from a boy in the first two years of life who had a stem cell transplant for SCID, so the T cells may come from the graft donor. The chain joins TRBV27 to TRBJ2-7; 8 bases are shared with TRBD2. The sample here was PBMCs, mostly from graft donor cells, taken 360 days after TCRalphabeta/CD19-depleted stem cell transplant. This chain's CDR3 is CASSVGTRTYEQYF. In nucleotides, the CDR3 is TGTGCCAGCAGTGTCGGGACTAGAACCTACGAGCAGTACTTC.